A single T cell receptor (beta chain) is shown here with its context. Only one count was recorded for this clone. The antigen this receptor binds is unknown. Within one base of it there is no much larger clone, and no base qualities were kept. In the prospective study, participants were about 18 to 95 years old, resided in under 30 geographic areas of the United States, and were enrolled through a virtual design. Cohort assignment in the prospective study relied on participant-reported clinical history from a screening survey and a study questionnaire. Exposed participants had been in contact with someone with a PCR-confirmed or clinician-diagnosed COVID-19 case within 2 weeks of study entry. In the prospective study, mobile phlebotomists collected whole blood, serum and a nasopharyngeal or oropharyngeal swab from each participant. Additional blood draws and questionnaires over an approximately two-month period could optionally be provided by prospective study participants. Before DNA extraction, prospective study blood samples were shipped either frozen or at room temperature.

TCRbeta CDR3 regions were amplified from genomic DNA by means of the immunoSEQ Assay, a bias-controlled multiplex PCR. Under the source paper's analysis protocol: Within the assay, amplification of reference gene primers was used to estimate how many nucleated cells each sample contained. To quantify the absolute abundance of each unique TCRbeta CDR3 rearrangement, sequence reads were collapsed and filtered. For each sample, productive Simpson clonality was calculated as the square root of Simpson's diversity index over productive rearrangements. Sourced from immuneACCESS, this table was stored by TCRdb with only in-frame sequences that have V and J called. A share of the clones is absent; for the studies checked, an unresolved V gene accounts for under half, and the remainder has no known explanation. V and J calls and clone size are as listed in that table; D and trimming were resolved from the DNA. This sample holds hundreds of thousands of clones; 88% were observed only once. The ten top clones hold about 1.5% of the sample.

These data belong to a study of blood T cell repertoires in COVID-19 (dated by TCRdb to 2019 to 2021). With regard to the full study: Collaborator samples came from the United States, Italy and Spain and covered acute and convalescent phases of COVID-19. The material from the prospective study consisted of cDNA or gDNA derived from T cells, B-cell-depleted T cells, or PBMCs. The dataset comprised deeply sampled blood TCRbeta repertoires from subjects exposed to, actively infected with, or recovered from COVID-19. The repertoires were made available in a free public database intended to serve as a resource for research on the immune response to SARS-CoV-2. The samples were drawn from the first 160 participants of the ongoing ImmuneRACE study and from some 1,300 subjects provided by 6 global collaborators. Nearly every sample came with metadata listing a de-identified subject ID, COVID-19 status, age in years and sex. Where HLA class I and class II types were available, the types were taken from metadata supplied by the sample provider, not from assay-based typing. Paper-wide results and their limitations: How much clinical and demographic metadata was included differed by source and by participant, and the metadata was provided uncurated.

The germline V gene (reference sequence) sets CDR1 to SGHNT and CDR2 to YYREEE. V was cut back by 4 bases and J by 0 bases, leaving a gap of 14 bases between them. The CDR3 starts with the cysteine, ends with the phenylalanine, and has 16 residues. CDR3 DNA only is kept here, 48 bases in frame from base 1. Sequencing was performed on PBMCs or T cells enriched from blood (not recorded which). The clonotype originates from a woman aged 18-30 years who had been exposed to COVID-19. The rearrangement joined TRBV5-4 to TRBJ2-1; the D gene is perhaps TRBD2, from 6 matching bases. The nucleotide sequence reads TGTGCCAGCAGCGCGGGGATACCGAGCTCCTACAATGAGCAGTTCTTC. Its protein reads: CASSAGIPSSYNEQFF.